One sample yielded the 32 T cell receptor beta chains listed below, sequenced in a study of regulatory T cells in long-lasting Graves disease. In building TCR beta libraries, iRepertoire HTBI primers were used together with Arm-PCR of CDR3 regions. TCRdb used MiXCR to reprocess the multiplex PCR reads, holding one entry per CDR3 protein. The sample comprises about 540,000 distinct CDR3 sequences, about 14% of which are singletons, and 10% rests with the top ten. Time point in this sample: newly diagnosed GD, antithyroid drugs for less than 3 months. Scientists built the TCR library using RNA that was extracted from PBMCs. Another study also made use of these data, one on T cells in Graves' hyperthyroidism and ophthalmopathy.

The sequencing used peripheral blood mononuclear cells (PBMCs), collected at new diagnosis, from a patient treated with antithyroid drugs. The receptors derive from a man aged 25 to 40 with Graves disease.

This clonotype showed up many times. This chain joins TRBV5-6 and TRBJ2-7; 12 bases match TRBD1. Germline V gives CDR1 SGHDT, CDR2 YYEEEE. Unmatched junction bases numbered 6, after V lost 3 bases and J lost 5 bases. This CDR3 region has 15 residues. This CDR3 is CASSYRGTGGNEQYF. The CDR3 DNA reads TGTGCCAGCAGCTATCGCGGGACAGGGGGCAACGAGCAGTACTTC. The complete variable domain, with remaining parts taken from reference TRBV5-6 and TRBJ2-7, reads DAGVTQSPTHLIKTRGQQVTLRCSPKSGHDTVSWYQQALGQGPQFIFQYYEEEERQRGNFPDRFSGHQFPNYSSELNVNALLLGDSALYLCASSYRGTGGNEQYFGPGTRLTVT.

This chain uses TRBV30 with TRBJ2-7; D is uncertain. The CDR3 runs 14 residues. Germline lookup yields CDR1 GTSNPN and CDR2 SVGIG (reference sequence). The V and J ends lost 3 bases and 2 bases respectively, with 14 bases between them. The CDR3 loop is CAWSNNPVTYEQYF. CDR3 sequence (DNA): TGTGCCTGGAGCAACAACCCAGTCACCTACGAGCAGTACTTC.

This clonotype was found many times. V gene TRBV20-1 combines with J gene TRBJ2-1; no reliable D call. Germline CDR1 is DFQATT and CDR2 is SNEGSKA (reference sequence). Between the trimmed V and J ends, which lost 0 bases and 0 bases, there was a span of 6 bases. The CDR3 runs to 14 residues. CDR3 sequence reads: CSARDLDSYNEQFF. In nucleotides, the CDR3 is TGCAGTGCTAGAGATCTAGACTCCTACAATGAGCAGTTCTTC.

This clonotype was seen repeatedly, ten times or more. V is TRBV27 and J is TRBJ1-1; no definite D call. Germline CDR1 is MNHEY and CDR2 is SMNVEV (reference sequence). V lost 0 bases and J 7 bases, leaving 12 bases between the germline ends. CDR3 length equals 14 residues. CDR3 residues: CASSLSPRLNEAFF. CDR3 DNA: TGTGCCAGCAGTTTATCCCCCCGACTGAATGAAGCTTTCTTT.

This clonotype was detected a few times. For the CDR3, the DNA is TGTGCCAGCAATTATGACAACATGAACACTGAAGCTTTCTTT. It is translated as CASNYDNMNTEAFF. The rearrangement uses TRBV6-5 and TRBJ1-1; no definite D call. V was clipped by 7 bases and J by 0 bases, with 12 bases between them. CDR1 is MNHEY, CDR2 SVGAGI, per germline. CDR3 size: 14 residues.

This clonotype was counted many times. V is TRBV11-3 and J is TRBJ2-1; D uncertain. The germline V gene encodes CDR1 SGHNT and CDR2 YENEEA. Between the trimmed V and J ends, which lost 5 bases and 4 bases, there was a span of 15 bases. The CDR3 totals 15 residues. The CDR3 DNA sequence: TGTGCCAGCAGCCCCCTTTCGGGCACATACAATGAGCAGTTCTTC. It translates to CASSPLSGTYNEQFF.

This clonotype appeared a few times. V is TRBV5-8 and J is TRBJ2-4, with 7 bases lining up with TRBD2. The CDR3 is 15 amino acids. The germline CDR1 and CDR2 sequences are SGHTS and YDEGEE. V shed 4 bases and J 3 bases; nucleotides not matched to a gene: 7. The DNA of the CDR3 is TGTGCCAGCAGCCGGCTACTAGCGAGCAAAAACATTCAGTACTTC. It yields the protein CASSRLLASKNIQYF.

This clonotype was found a few times. The chain couples TRBV6-2 or TRBV6-3 to TRBJ1-1; D gene uncertain. The V gene lost 6 bases and the J gene lost 5 bases, with 16 bases spanning the gap. Germline V gene sequence: CDR1 MNHEY, CDR2 SVGEGT. CDR3 length: 14 residues. DNA of the CDR3: TGTGCCAGCAGCTTGGGTGGGTCCTTTACTGAAGCTTTCTTT. It encodes CASSLGGSFTEAFF.

This clonotype has a handful of counts. V usage is TRBV15 and J usage is TRBJ2-7; the D gene is possibly TRBD1 (6 bases). The V and J ends lost 2 bases and 1 base respectively, with 15 bases between them. CDR3 length: 16 amino acids. Germline CDR1 and CDR2: LNHNV and YYDKDF (reference sequence). Here the CDR3 reads CATSRRTGHRSYEQYF. The CDR3 DNA reads as TGTGCCACCAGCAGACGTACAGGGCATCGGTCCTACGAGCAGTACTTC.

The chain recombines TRBV12-5 with TRBJ1-1, with D possibly being TRBD1 (6 bases). The CDR3 runs 14 residues. CDR1 is LGHNT and CDR2 is FRNRAP in the germline V gene. Between the trimmed V and J ends, which lost 2 bases and 1 base, there was a span of 8 bases. The CDR3 region is CASGLTGPNTEAFF. In nucleotides, the CDR3 is TGTGCTAGTGGTTTGACAGGGCCGAACACTGAAGCTTTCTTT.

This chain uses TRBV3-1 with TRBJ1-4; D not resolved. Between the trimmed V and J ends, which lost 5 bases and 7 bases, there was a span of 17 bases. Per germline, CDR1 LGHDT and CDR2 YNNKEL (reference sequence). The CDR3 spans 15 residues. The CDR3 nucleotides are TGTGCCAGCAGCGACGACCGGGCCCAAAGTGAAAAACTGTTTTTT. This gives the protein CASSDDRAQSEKLFF.

Many counts were recorded for this clonotype. The V call is TRBV27, the J call TRBJ1-5, with TRBD1 matching 9 bases. This CDR3 has 15 residues. V was pared by 5 bases and J by 3 bases, with 5 bases of the junction left unmatched. Germline lookup yields CDR1 MNHEY and CDR2 SMNVEV (reference sequence). Here the CDR3 DNA reads TGTGCCAGCAGTGGGACAGGGCCCATCAATCAGCCCCAGCATTTT. Its translation is CASSGTGPINQPQHF.

In its sample, this clonotype was seen many times. The chain combines TRBV20-1 with TRBJ1-2, with D perhaps matching TRBD1 (5 bases). The V gene's germline CDR1 is DFQATT and CDR2 SNEGSKA (reference sequence). The CDR3 is made up of 16 amino acids. V lost 5 bases and J 4 bases, leaving 23 bases between the germline ends. This chain's CDR3 is CSAHYAGRGDGYGYTF. DNA of the CDR3: TGCAGTGCTCACTACGCGGGCCGAGGGGACGGCTATGGCTACACCTTC.

This clonotype showed up many times. This rearrangement joins TRBV30 to TRBJ2-1, with D tentatively TRBD1 (6 bases). The CDR3 contains 12 residues. V gave up 1 base and J gave up 5 bases, with 6 bases separating them. Per germline, CDR1 GTSNPN and CDR2 SVGIG (reference sequence). The CDR3 spells CAWSEGDNEQFF. CDR3 DNA: TGTGCCTGGAGTGAGGGGGACAATGAGCAGTTCTTC.

As to this clonotype: A far larger clone lies a single base away; this is likely a read error. This chain connects TRBV6-5 to TRBJ2-3; D gene unclear. The CDR3 is 15 residues long. V was clipped by 4 bases and J by 1 base, with 12 bases between them. CDR1 is MNHEY and CDR2 is SVGAGI in the germline V gene. This CDR3 reads CASSLNPGRTDTQYF. CDR3 DNA: TGTGCCAGCAGTTTAAACCCGGGCCGCACAGATACGCAGTATTTT.

Comments on this clonotype: At one of its ends the junction is not consistent with the germline gene, which may arise from a read error. The chain combines TRBV2 with TRBJ2-7; D is perhaps TRBD1 (6 bases). Germline CDR1 is SNHLY and CDR2 is FYNNEI. The CDR3 covers 15 residues. As DNA, the CDR3 is TGTGCCGGCAGTGAGGCCCCCCGGGACACCTACGAGCAGTACTTC. This sequence encodes CAGSEAPRDTYEQYF. Looking up the rest from reference TRBV2 and TRBJ2-7 gives the full variable domain: EPEVTQTPSHQVTQMGQEVILRCVPISNHLYFYWYRQILGQKVEFLVSFYNNEISEKSEIFDDQFSVERPDGSNFTLKIRSTKLEDSAMYFCAGSEAPRDTYEQYFGPGTRLTVT.

The rearrangement joins TRBV12-3 or TRBV12-4 to TRBJ2-3; 9 positions agree with TRBD1. Germline trimming cut 2 bases from V and 2 bases from J; bases unmatched to any gene: 5. The CDR3 runs 16 residues. The CDR3 DNA is TGTGCCAGCAGTTTACCCGGGACAGGGAACACAGATACGCAGTATTTT. Its translation: CASSLPGTGNTDTQYF.

This clonotype showed up many times. The chain has TRBV6-5 and TRBJ1-4, with 8 nucleotides matching TRBD1. J gave up 7 bases and V 0 bases, and 7 bases lay outside the gene matches. There are 16 residues in the CDR3. Per the germline V gene, CDR1 is MNHEY and CDR2 is SVGAGI. The chain's CDR3 is CASSYSTGTGGEKLFF. The CDR3 DNA reads as TGTGCCAGCAGTTACTCGACAGGGACAGGAGGTGAAAAACTGTTTTTT.

This clonotype was picked up a small number of times. The chain combines TRBV5-5 with TRBJ2-1, with no clear D. Germline V lookup: CDR1 SGHKS, CDR2 YYEKEE (reference sequence). Trimming stripped 3 bases from V and 0 bases from J, with 13 bases between. This CDR3 region has 16 residues. The CDR3 DNA follows: TGTGCCAGCAGCTCAGGCATCTCGAGCTCCTACAATGAGCAGTTCTTC. As protein: CASSSGISSSYNEQFF.

This clonotype was seen a handful of times. The chain uses TRBV20-1 and TRBJ1-2; maybe TRBD1 (6 bases). The germline CDR1 and CDR2 sequences are DFQATT and SNEGSKA (reference sequence). V lost 2 bases and J lost 9, with 19 bases in between. The CDR3 runs to 14 residues. CDR3 sequence reads: CSARPPGALRSYTF. The CDR3 DNA follows: TGCAGTGCTAGACCGCCAGGGGCCCTCAGGAGCTACACCTTC.

This clonotype was counted only a few times. J is TRBJ2-1 and V is TRBV5-6; 7 bases line up with TRBD2. V gave up 1 base and J gave up 6 bases; unmatched junction bases: 7. The V gene's germline CDR1 is SGHDT and CDR2 YYEEEE. CDR3 length: 15 amino acids. The CDR3 DNA is TGTGCCAGCAGCTTGACTAGCGACCTTAGCAATGAGCAGTTCTTC. It codes for CASSLTSDLSNEQFF.

This clonotype appeared a few times. The chain combines TRBV10-3 with TRBJ2-7, with 13 bases identical to TRBD2. The CDR3 runs to 18 residues. The V gene end was trimmed by 3 bases and the J gene end by 2 bases; junction bases not matched to a gene: 10. Germline V CDR1 and CDR2: ENHRY, SYGVKD. The CDR3 here is CAISDYKLAGGQAYEQYF. As DNA, the CDR3 is TGTGCCATCAGTGATTATAAACTAGCGGGAGGGCAGGCCTACGAGCAGTACTTC.

This clonotype was picked up many times. This sequence joins TRBV6-4 and TRBJ2-7, with a weak D call TRBD1 (5 bases). The CDR3 has 14 residues. In germline, CDR1 is MRHNA, CDR2 SNTAGT. The V end was cut by 4 bases, the J end by 3 bases, with 13 bases between. The CDR3 loop is CASSVKQESYEQYF. In DNA, the CDR3 is TGTGCCAGCAGTGTTAAACAGGAGAGCTACGAGCAGTACTTC.

Ten or more counts support this clonotype. This chain joins TRBV30 and TRBJ2-1; 9 bases are a match to TRBD2. CDR1 is GTSNPN and CDR2 is SVGIG in the germline V gene (reference sequence). The CDR3 is 15 residues long. The ends lost 0 bases at V and 3 bases at J; junction bases unmatched: 3. The chain's CDR3 is CAWSVLAGVYNEQFF. The CDR3 coding sequence is TGTGCCTGGAGTGTTTTAGCGGGAGTCTACAATGAGCAGTTCTTC.

This clonotype turned up a few times. This chain connects TRBV24-1 to TRBJ2-3; 8 bases map to TRBD2. The ends lost 5 bases at V and 2 bases at J; junction bases unmatched: 5. This CDR3 spans 15 amino acids. The germline V gene has CDR1 KGHDR and CDR2 SFDVKD. The CDR3 here is CATSGLAGLTDTQYF. The DNA for the CDR3 is TGTGCCACCAGTGGATTAGCGGGGCTCACAGATACGCAGTATTTT.

The chain couples TRBV12-3 or TRBV12-4 to TRBJ2-5; D is unclear. V lost 8 bases and J lost 0, with 16 bases in between. CDR3 size: 15 residues. The CDR3 region is CASAVFGFHQETQYF. The CDR3 DNA follows: TGTGCCAGCGCCGTGTTTGGTTTTCACCAAGAGACCCAGTACTTC.

J is TRBJ1-2 and V is TRBV27; D unresolved. Germline lookup yields CDR1 MNHEY and CDR2 SMNVEV (reference sequence). Trimming stripped 3 bases from V and 6 bases from J, with 11 bases between. The CDR3 is 13 residues long. The CDR3 DNA sequence: TGTGCCAGCAGTTTTAGGTCGACGAATGGCTACACCTTC. It encodes CASSFRSTNGYTF.

This clonotype was counted many times. The chain joins TRBV7-2 to TRBJ2-5; the match to TRBD2 covers 7 bases. The CDR3 sequence is 15 residues long. Losses at the gene ends were 5 bases for V and 7 bases for J; bases not matched to a gene: 13. Germline lookup yields CDR1 SGHTA and CDR2 FQGNSA. The CDR3 is CASSGSGTPGGTQYF. Written as DNA, the CDR3 is TGTGCCAGCAGCGGATCCGGGACCCCGGGGGGGACCCAGTACTTC.

This clonotype occurred a few times. The rearrangement uses TRBV27 and TRBJ1-1; weak D call: TRBD1 (6 bases). V dropped 3 bases and J dropped 5 bases, with 10 bases sitting between them. Looked up from germline, CDR1 is MNHEY and CDR2 is SMNVEV (reference sequence). The CDR3 extends over 13 amino acids. CDR3 nucleotide sequence: TGTGCCAGCAGTTTCCTGAGGGGGACTGAAGCTTTCTTT. Its protein product is CASSFLRGTEAFF.

The gene calls are TRBV7-3 and TRBJ2-3; D perhaps matches TRBD2 (6 bases). This CDR3 has 15 residues. Germline V lookup: CDR1 SGHTA, CDR2 FQGTGA. Trimming removed 4 bases from V and 4 bases from J, with 15 bases in between. The chain's CDR3 is CASSSGVARADTQYF. The CDR3 nucleotides are TGTGCCAGCAGCTCGGGGGTAGCCAGGGCAGATACGCAGTATTTT. The variable domain in full, with the rest retrieved from reference TRBV7-3 and TRBJ2-3, is GAGVSQTPSNKVTEKGKYVELRCDPISGHTALYWYRQSLGQGPEFLIYFQGTGAADDSGLPNDRFFAVRPEGSVSTLKIQRTERGDSAVYLCASSSGVARADTQYFGPGTRLTVL.

Many counts were recorded for this clonotype. The chain has TRBV6-9 and TRBJ2-5; the D gene could be TRBD1 or TRBD2 (5 bases each). The germline V gene has CDR1 MNHGY and CDR2 SVAAGI. The CDR3 length is 17 residues. Trimming shortened V by 3 bases and J by 3 bases, and 20 bases separated the two germline ends. The CDR3 coding sequence is TGTGCCAGCAGTTACCCCCTTTCGCGGGTGGGGGAAGAGACCCAGTACTTC. Translating gives CASSYPLSRVGEETQYF.

This clonotype has only a few counts. This chain links TRBV29-1 with TRBJ2-2; 8 bases are a match to TRBD1. The CDR3 has 15 amino acids. After removal of 4 bases from V and 5 bases from J, the junction contained 9 bases not matched to a gene. The germline gives CDR1 SQVTM, CDR2 ANQGSEA. The CDR3, as DNA: TGCAGCGTTGGGGGACAGGACGTGGTAACCGGGGAGCTGTTTTTT. As protein: CSVGGQDVVTGELFF.